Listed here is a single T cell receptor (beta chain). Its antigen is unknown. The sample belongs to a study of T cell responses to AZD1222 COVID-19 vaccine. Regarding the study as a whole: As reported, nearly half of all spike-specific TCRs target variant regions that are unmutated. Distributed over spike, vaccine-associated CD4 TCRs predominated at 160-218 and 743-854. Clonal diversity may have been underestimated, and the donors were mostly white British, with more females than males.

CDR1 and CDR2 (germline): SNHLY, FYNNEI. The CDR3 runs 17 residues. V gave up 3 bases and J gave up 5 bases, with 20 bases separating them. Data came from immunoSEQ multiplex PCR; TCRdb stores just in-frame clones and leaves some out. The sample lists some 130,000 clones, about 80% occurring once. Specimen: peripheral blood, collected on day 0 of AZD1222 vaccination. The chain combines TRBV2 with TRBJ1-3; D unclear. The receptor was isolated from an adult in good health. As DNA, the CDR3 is TGTGCCAGCAGTGAGGGTTTGTCGGCCGGAGGTAGAAACACCATATATTTT. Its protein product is CASSEGLSAGGRNTIYF.